These T cell receptor beta chains were read from a single sample in a study of cytomegalovirus exposure and HLA in healthy donors. Generated by immunoSEQ multiplex PCR, the TCRdb table keeps only in-frame clones and is missing some. The table lists 60,000 to 75,000 clones. Specimen: PBMCs. These receptors were collected from a woman aged 25 to 39 in good health and CMV-seronegative. Both conserved end residues are part of each CDR3. Each record gives: D gene, V gene, J gene, CDR3 length, CDR3 DNA, CDR3 protein. A D gene is named only where the DNA matches it firmly.

D: TRBD1
V: TRBV9
J: TRBJ2-3
length: 16
DNA: TGTGCCAGCAGCGTCGACAGGGACGTCTGGACAGATACGCAGTATTTT
CDR3: CASSVDRDVWTDTQYF

D: TRBD2
V: TRBV29-1
J: TRBJ2-7
length: 12
DNA: TGCAGCGGCCGGGAGGGCTCCTACGAGCAGTACTTC
CDR3: CSGREGSYEQYF

D: TRBD1
V: TRBV5-4
J: TRBJ1-2
length: 16
DNA: TGTGCCAGCAGCTACGACCGCGGAGGACAGGCCTATGGCTACACCTTC
CDR3: CASSYDRGGQAYGYTF

D: -
V: TRBV5-1
J: TRBJ2-6
length: 18
DNA: TGCGCCAGCAGCTTGGCATTAGGACAGCTCTCTGGGGCCAACGTCCTGACTTTC
CDR3: CASSLALGQLSGANVLTF

D: -
V: TRBV6-5
J: TRBJ2-1
length: 14
DNA: TGTGCCAGCAGGAACCCGGACAGCTACAATGAGCAGTTCTTC
CDR3: CASRNPDSYNEQFF

D: -
V: TRBV7-9
J: TRBJ1-4
length: 16
DNA: TGTGCCAGCAGCGAGGGACACCGAGGGGTCAACGAAAAACTGTTTTTT
CDR3: CASSEGHRGVNEKLFF

D: TRBD1
V: TRBV4-3
J: TRBJ2-7
length: 14
DNA: TGCGCCAGCAGCCTGGGACAGGGTACCTACGAGCAGTACTTC
CDR3: CASSLGQGTYEQYF

D: -
V: TRBV4-1
J: TRBJ2-7
length: 15
DNA: TGCGCCAGCAGCCAAGATCAACAGAAGGTCTACGAGCAGTACTTC
CDR3: CASSQDQQKVYEQYF

D: -
V: TRBV9
J: TRBJ2-5
length: 15
DNA: TGTGCCAGCAGCGCGTTAACTAGCTTTGGTGAGACCCAGTACTTC
CDR3: CASSALTSFGETQYF

D: TRBD1
V: TRBV11-2
J: TRBJ1-1
length: 15
DNA: TGTGCCAGCAGCTATACGACAGGGGGACACACTGAAGCTTTCTTT
CDR3: CASSYTTGGHTEAFF

D: TRBD2
V: TRBV27
J: TRBJ2-3
length: 15
DNA: TGTGCCAGCAGTTGGCTAGCGGATAGCACAGATACGCAGTATTTT
CDR3: CASSWLADSTDTQYF

D: TRBD1
V: TRBV29-1
J: TRBJ2-5
length: 13
DNA: TGCAGCGTTGGGACAGGGGGACGAGAGACCCAGTACTTC
CDR3: CSVGTGGRETQYF

D: -
V: TRBV11-2
J: TRBJ1-2
length: 13
DNA: TGTGCCAGCAGCTTAGACAGGAACTATGGCTACACCTTC
CDR3: CASSLDRNYGYTF

D: TRBD2
V: TRBV6-1
J: TRBJ2-7
length: 15
DNA: TGTGCCAGCAGTGTACTAGCGGGGGAGGGCGACGAGCAGTACTTC
CDR3: CASSVLAGEGDEQYF

D: TRBD2
V: TRBV6-6
J: TRBJ2-1
length: 15
DNA: TGTGCCAGCAGTTACTCTAGCGGGAGCCTCAATGAGCAGTTCTTC
CDR3: CASSYSSGSLNEQFF

D: TRBD1
V: TRBV6-5
J: TRBJ2-5
length: 13
DNA: TGTGCCAGCAGTTACGGGACAGGAGAGACCCAGTACTTC
CDR3: CASSYGTGETQYF

D: TRBD2
V: TRBV27
J: TRBJ2-1
length: 16
DNA: TGTGCCAGCAGCCCCTCCCCTAGCGGGGGGAACAATGAGCAGTTCTTC
CDR3: CASSPSPSGGNNEQFF

D: -
V: TRBV28
J: TRBJ1-5
length: 13
DNA: TGTGCCAGCAGGCCGGGTTTTAATCAGCCCCAGCATTTT
CDR3: CASRPGFNQPQHF

D: TRBD2
V: TRBV13
J: TRBJ2-3
length: 17
DNA: TGTGCCAGCAGCTTACACAGCCGGGACTACAGCACAGATACGCAGTATTTT
CDR3: CASSLHSRDYSTDTQYF

D: TRBD1
V: TRBV7-9
J: TRBJ2-7
length: 13
DNA: TGTGCCAGCAGCTCCAAACAGGGGCGCGAGCAGTACTTC
CDR3: CASSSKQGREQYF

D: -
V: TRBV7-2
J: TRBJ1-2
length: 11
DNA: TGTGCCAGCAGCTTGGCCCTTGGCTACACCTTC
CDR3: CASSLALGYTF

D: -
V: TRBV4-3
J: TRBJ1-2
length: 14
DNA: TGCGCCAGCAGCCAATCATACTCGGAGTATGGCTACACCTTC
CDR3: CASSQSYSEYGYTF

D: -
V: TRBV19
J: TRBJ1-5
length: 16
DNA: TGTGCCAGTAGAAAAGGGATGGAAGGGGTGTATCAGCCCCAGCATTTT
CDR3: CASRKGMEGVYQPQHF

D: TRBD2
V: TRBV6-1
J: TRBJ2-3
length: 17
DNA: TGTGCCAGCAGTGAAGCAGGTGGTGGCGGGGGGGTAGATACGCAGTATTTT
CDR3: CASSEAGGGGGVDTQYF

D: TRBD1
V: TRBV30
J: TRBJ1-2
length: 13
DNA: TGTGCCTGGAACGCAGGGGGCGGCCATGGCTACACCTTC
CDR3: CAWNAGGGHGYTF

D: TRBD2
V: TRBV6-5
J: TRBJ2-1
length: 15
DNA: TGTGCCAGCAGTTACAGTACTAGCGGGAAGGATGAGCAGTTCTTC
CDR3: CASSYSTSGKDEQFF

D: -
V: TRBV4-2
J: TRBJ2-3
length: 14
DNA: TGTGCCAGCAGCCCCAGCCCGCAGGCAGATACGCAGTATTTT
CDR3: CASSPSPQADTQYF

D: -
V: TRBV6-1
J: TRBJ1-1
length: 13
DNA: TGTGCCAGCAACCTAGGGGGGAACACTGAAGCTTTCTTT
CDR3: CASNLGGNTEAFF

D: -
V: TRBV6-6
J: TRBJ2-7
length: 13
DNA: TGTGCCAGCAGTTACGACGAGGCCTACGAGCAGTACTTC
CDR3: CASSYDEAYEQYF

D: -
V: TRBV4-1
J: TRBJ2-3
length: 13
DNA: TGCGCCAGCAGCCAATCTCCCCCAGATACGCAGTATTTT
CDR3: CASSQSPPDTQYF

D: TRBD1
V: TRBV13
J: TRBJ1-2
length: 14
DNA: TGTGCCAGCAGCTCCGGACAGGGGCCCGATGGCTACACCTTC
CDR3: CASSSGQGPDGYTF

D: -
V: TRBV9
J: TRBJ2-1
length: 15
DNA: TGTGCCAGCAGCGTAGTAGGGACACCCCTCAATGAGCAGTTCTTC
CDR3: CASSVVGTPLNEQFF

D: TRBD2
V: TRBV6-5
J: TRBJ2-7
length: 15
DNA: TGTGCCAGCAGAATCAGCGGGAGTGGGGTTATTGAGCAGTACTTC
CDR3: CASRISGSGVIEQYF

D: -
V: TRBV15
J: TRBJ1-6
length: 13
DNA: TGTGCCACCAGCAGCCCGCAGGGCTCACCCCTCCACTTT
CDR3: CATSSPQGSPLHF

D: TRBD1
V: TRBV6-6
J: TRBJ2-5
length: 14
DNA: TGTGCCAGCAGTTACCACGGACAGGGCGAGACCCAGTACTTC
CDR3: CASSYHGQGETQYF

D: TRBD2
V: TRBV4-3
J: TRBJ2-3
length: 15
DNA: TGCGCCAGCAGCTCAGCGGGGGGGCCTTGGAATACGCAGTATTTT
CDR3: CASSSAGGPWNTQYF

D: -
V: TRBV20-1
J: TRBJ2-1
length: 11
DNA: TGCAGTGCTAGTCCTGACAATGAGCAGTTCTTC
CDR3: CSASPDNEQFF

D: TRBD2
V: TRBV6-1
J: TRBJ2-5
length: 18
DNA: TGTGCCAGCAGTGACGAGGGACTAGCGGGAGGGTACCAAGAGACCCAGTACTTC
CDR3: CASSDEGLAGGYQETQYF

D: -
V: TRBV20-1
J: TRBJ2-7
length: 11
DNA: TGCAGTGCTAACGACAGGTACGAGCAGTACTTC
CDR3: CSANDRYEQYF

D: -
V: TRBV12-2
J: TRBJ1-1
length: 13
DNA: TGTGCAAGTCGCTTAGTCGGGTGTGCTGAAGCTTTCTTT
CDR3: CASRLVGCAEAFF

D: -
V: TRBV6-1
J: TRBJ1-1
length: 14
DNA: TGTGCCAGCAGTGAAGCAGGACAGTACACTGAAGCTTTCTTT
CDR3: CASSEAGQYTEAFF

D: TRBD1
V: TRBV5-1
J: TRBJ2-2
length: 14
DNA: TGCGCCAGCAGCTGGACAGGGAACACCGGGGAGCTGTTTTTT
CDR3: CASSWTGNTGELFF

D: -
V: TRBV4-3
J: TRBJ2-3
length: 15
DNA: TGCGCCAGCAGCCCTACAGGGCTTAGCACAGATACGCAGTATTTT
CDR3: CASSPTGLSTDTQYF

D: TRBD1
V: TRBV7-8
J: TRBJ2-7
length: 16
DNA: TGTGCCAGCAGCCCCTCAGGGACAGGGGGCTCCTACGAGCAGTACTTC
CDR3: CASSPSGTGGSYEQYF

D: -
V: TRBV6-4
J: TRBJ2-6
length: 16
DNA: TGTGCCAGCAGTGCAGAGTGGAGATCTGGGGCCAACGTCCTGACTTTC
CDR3: CASSAEWRSGANVLTF

D: -
V: TRBV18
J: TRBJ1-5
length: 15
DNA: TGTGCCAGCTCACCTAACCAGGGGATGCCTCAGCCCCAGCATTTT
CDR3: CASSPNQGMPQPQHF

D: -
V: TRBV10-3
J: TRBJ2-7
length: 13
DNA: TGTGCCATCAGACCCAAGAGCTCCTACGAGCAGTACTTC
CDR3: CAIRPKSSYEQYF

D: -
V: TRBV30
J: TRBJ1-2
length: 12
DNA: TGTGCCTGGAGTGGAGGAAACTATGGCTACACCTTC
CDR3: CAWSGGNYGYTF

D: -
V: TRBV4-2
J: TRBJ2-3
length: 16
DNA: TGTGCCAGCAGCCAAGTTTCGGCAGGGAGGTCAGATACGCAGTATTTT
CDR3: CASSQVSAGRSDTQYF

D: -
V: TRBV18
J: TRBJ2-7
length: 12
DNA: TGTGCCAGCTCCCTGCGTTCCTACGAGCAGTACTTC
CDR3: CASSLRSYEQYF

D: -
V: TRBV7-9
J: TRBJ1-1
length: 15
DNA: TGTGCCAGCAGCTTAGGGGGGTTCTCCGGGAGTGAAGCTTTCTTT
CDR3: CASSLGGFSGSEAFF

D: TRBD1
V: TRBV6-6
J: TRBJ2-7
length: 15
DNA: TGTGCCAGCAGTTGGGGACAGGGAACCCCCTACGAGCAGTACTTC
CDR3: CASSWGQGTPYEQYF

D: -
V: TRBV30
J: TRBJ2-7
length: 15
DNA: TGTGCCGGGAGTGTTGGAGGGAGTGCCGTCTACGAGCAGTACTTC
CDR3: CAGSVGGSAVYEQYF

D: -
V: TRBV2
J: TRBJ2-1
length: 13
DNA: TGTGCCAGCCACCGGGACACTTACAATGAGCAGTTCTTC
CDR3: CASHRDTYNEQFF

D: -
V: TRBV5-4
J: TRBJ1-1
length: 15
DNA: TGTGCCAGCAGCTTGGGCGGGGCAATGAACACTGAAGCTTTCTTT
CDR3: CASSLGGAMNTEAFF

D: -
V: TRBV7-2
J: TRBJ2-7
length: 18
DNA: TGTGCCAGCAGCCAAGAGGGGGGGAGTTCCACCTCAAGCTACGAGCAGTACTTC
CDR3: CASSQEGGSSTSSYEQYF

D: TRBD1
V: TRBV29-1
J: TRBJ2-7
length: 12
DNA: TGCAGCGGCGGACAGGGTGCATACGAGCAGTACTTC
CDR3: CSGGQGAYEQYF